The sequence of this TCR beta chain was determined in a study of shared clonotypes between healthy human individuals. Whole-study context: Ranging from 18 to 49 in age, donors were two women and three men. Donors had three CD4 naive, three CD4 memory, two CD8 naive and one CD8 memory plate apiece.

Donors were healthy HIV-negative adults without recent acute infections or vaccinations. Germline V gene data show CDR1 as LGHNT and CDR2 as FRNRAP. Trimming cost V 0 bases and J 2 bases; bases outside gene matches: 10. CDR3 length: 18 residues. Some clones are missing from TCRdb's copy, which holds only in-frame ones; the method was immunoSEQ multiplex PCR. The data show about 1.5 million clones, over 95% seen once. This sequence joins TRBV12-5 and TRBJ2-1; the match to TRBD1 covers 7 bases. The sequenced material came from naive CD4+ T cells sorted from blood. Noted subset: CD45RA+ positively selected. This receptor was identified in a man younger than 40 in good health. Here the CDR3 DNA reads TGTGCTAGTGGTTTGGTAGTTTCAGGACAGGAAACCTACAATGAGCAGTTCTTC. This codes for CASGLVVSGQETYNEQFF.